One and the same sample provided the 31 T cell receptor beta chains below, sequenced in a study of blood T cell repertoires in COVID-19. Produced via immunoSEQ multiplex PCR; TCRdb's table is partial and in-frame only. The table has about 270,000 clones, approximately 90% seen once; the top ten hold 2.4%. Material: PBMCs or T cells enriched from blood (not recorded which). Source of these receptors: a woman between 18 and 30 years old who had recovered from COVID-19.

In its sample, this clone was seen once. V and J are TRBV5-4 and TRBJ2-2; a possible D gene is TRBD1 (5 bases). CDR3 size: 14 residues. Germline V gene data show CDR1 as SGHNT and CDR2 as YYREEE (reference sequence). V shed 4 bases and J shed 3 bases, with 10 bases lying between them. The CDR3 protein is CASSHQGDTGELFF. CDR3 in DNA: TGTGCCAGCAGCCACCAGGGCGACACCGGGGAGCTGTTTTTT. Based on the CDR3 plus reference TRBV5-4 and TRBJ2-2, the full variable domain is ETGVTQSPTHLIKTRGQQVTLRCSSQSGHNTVSWYQQALGQGPQFIFQYYREEENGRGNFPPRFSGLQFPNYSSELNVNALELDDSALYLCASSHQGDTGELFFGEGSRLTVL.

J is TRBJ1-2 and V is TRBV28, with D maybe TRBD1 (5 bases). Germline CDR1 is MDHEN and CDR2 is SYDVKM. The CDR3 totals 12 residues. Trimming removed 3 bases from V and 7 bases from J, with 9 bases in between. DNA of the CDR3: TGTGCCAGCAGTTTTGGGCAGGGTGGCTACACCTTC. Encoded protein: CASSFGQGGYTF.

The table lists this clone with a few counts. This sequence joins TRBV27 and TRBJ2-7, with unresolved D. Between the trimmed V and J ends, which lost 4 bases and 1 base, there was a span of 11 bases. The CDR3 is made up of 14 amino acids. Germline lookup yields CDR1 MNHEY and CDR2 SMNVEV (reference sequence). Written as DNA, the CDR3 is TGTGCCAGCAGTTCAGCAGGTCGGTCCTACGAGCAGTACTTC. It yields the protein CASSSAGRSYEQYF.

The chain has TRBV21-1 and TRBJ1-5. TRBV21-1 is a known pseudogene. CDR3 length: 11 amino acids. CDR3 residues: CASISNQPQHF. The CDR3 DNA reads as TGTGCCAGTATCAGCAATCAGCCCCAGCATTTT.

V usage is TRBV7-8 and J usage is TRBJ1-2; D is possibly TRBD1 (6 bases). Trimming took off 1 base at V and 5 bases at J, with 17 bases between the two ends. CDR1 SGHVS and CDR2 FQNEAQ come from the germline V gene. This CDR3 region has 16 residues. The CDR3 DNA sequence: TGTGCCAGCAGCTTAGGAGGTGGTGGGGGCACTTATGGCTACACCTTC. It specifies CASSLGGGGGTYGYTF.

The genes are TRBV29-1 and TRBJ2-6, with 9 bases aligning to TRBD2. The germline V gene encodes CDR1 SQVTM and CDR2 ANQGSEA. The CDR3 is made up of 16 amino acids. The ends lost 4 bases at V and 4 bases at J; junction bases unmatched: 8. The DNA for the CDR3 is TGCAGCGTTGGTCGTAGCGGGGGAGGCGGGGCCAACGTCCTGACTTTC. This encodes CSVGRSGGGGANVLTF. The full variable domain, completed using reference TRBV29-1 and TRBJ2-6, is SAVISQKPSRDICQRGTSLTIQCQVDSQVTMMFWYRQQPGQSLTLIATANQGSEATYESGFVIDKFPISRPNLTFSTLTVSNMSPEDSSIYLCSVGRSGGGGANVLTFGAGSRLTVL.

The chain links TRBV2 to TRBJ1-1; D remains ambiguous. The germline gives CDR1 SNHLY, CDR2 FYNNEI. V lost 7 bases, J lost 0 bases, and 15 bases lay in between. The CDR3 extends over 15 amino acids. CDR3 sequence (DNA): TGTGCCAGCATACCCGGCGGCACTATGAACACTGAAGCTTTCTTT. Translating gives CASIPGGTMNTEAFF.

This clone showed up just once. The V gene is TRBV5-6, the J gene TRBJ2-7; TRBD2 is a possible D gene (6 bases). V lost 3 bases and J lost 0, with 13 bases in between. CDR3 length: 15 residues. Germline V lookup: CDR1 SGHDT, CDR2 YYEEEE. The CDR3 loop reads CASSWGDRSSYEQYF. The CDR3 coding sequence is TGTGCCAGCAGCTGGGGGGACCGGAGCTCCTACGAGCAGTACTTC.

The gene calls are TRBV5-4 and TRBJ1-2, with 7 bases matching TRBD1. The V gene's germline CDR1 is SGHNT and CDR2 YYREEE (reference sequence). The CDR3 has 14 residues. V lost 4 bases to trimming and J lost 4 bases; unmatched junction nucleotides: 7. The CDR3 DNA is TGTGCCAGCAGCCCCGGACAGGAGATCTATGGCTACACCTTC. Translation: CASSPGQEIYGYTF.

The CDR3 DNA reads as TGTGCCAGCAGCCAAGGGGGTAGGGGGCTGGTTAATGAGCAGTTCTTC. Its protein is CASSQGGRGLVNEQFF. The V and J genes are TRBV3-1 (or the pseudogene TRBV3-2) and TRBJ2-1; 7 bases agree with TRBD1. This CDR3 is built from 16 residues. With V trimmed by 1 base and J by 7 bases, 10 bases remained unmatched. Germline V gives CDR1 LGHDT, CDR2 YNNKEL (reference sequence).

The chain employs TRBV14 and TRBJ2-1; the D gene is possibly TRBD2 (5 bases). Trimming left V 0 bases short and J 7 bases short, with 13 bases between. Germline CDR1 reads SGHDN; CDR2 reads FVKESK. This CDR3 is 15 amino acids long. CDR3 amino acids: CASSQDSFSGNEQFF. The CDR3 DNA is TGTGCCAGCAGCCAAGATTCCTTTTCGGGAAATGAGCAGTTCTTC. Full variable domain (remainder filled in from reference TRBV14 and TRBJ2-1): EAGVTQFPSHSVIEKGQTVTLRCDPISGHDNLYWYRRVMGKEIKFLLHFVKESKQDESGMPNNRFLAERTGGTYSTLKVQPAELEDSGVYFCASSQDSFSGNEQFFGPGTRLTVL.

The rearrangement joins TRBV18 to TRBJ1-1; perhaps TRBD1 as D (6 bases). CDR1 is KGHSH, CDR2 LQKENI, per germline. The CDR3 is 15 residues long. V shed 3 bases and J shed 0 bases, with 11 bases lying between them. The CDR3 is CASSPRTEMNTEAFF. The CDR3 coding sequence is TGTGCCAGCTCACCGCGGACAGAGATGAACACTGAAGCTTTCTTT.

The chain employs TRBV7-2 and TRBJ2-5; 7 bases align to TRBD1. The CDR3 loop spans 17 amino acids. Unmatched junction bases numbered 8, after V lost 0 bases and J lost 1 base. Germline values: CDR1 SGHTA, CDR2 FQGNSA. The CDR3 DNA reads as TGTGCCAGCAGCTTAGCCCACCTTGGGACAGCCCAAGAGACCCAGTACTTC. This encodes CASSLAHLGTAQETQYF. Together with reference TRBV7-2 and TRBJ2-5, the CDR3 gives the full variable domain: GAGVSQSPSNKVTEKGKDVELRCDPISGHTALYWYRQSLGQGLEFLIYFQGNSAPDKSGLPSDRFSAERTGGSVSTLTIQRTQQEDSAVYLCASSLAHLGTAQETQYFGPGTRLLVL.

This clone was observed a single time. V gene TRBV7-2 combines with J gene TRBJ2-5; possible D gene TRBD2, 6 bases. Germline V gene lookup returns CDR1 SGHTA and CDR2 FQGNSA. The CDR3 has 14 residues. V was cut by 1 base and J by 5 bases, with 11 bases left in between. For the CDR3, the DNA is TGTGCCAGCAGCTTAGTAAGGGCGGGGGAGACCCAGTACTTC. Amino acids: CASSLVRAGETQYF.

The rearrangement links TRBV3-1 (or the pseudogene TRBV3-2) to TRBJ1-4; weak D call: TRBD1 (6 bases). This CDR3 has 15 amino acids. CDR1 and CDR2 from the germline V gene are LGHDT and YNNKEL (reference sequence). V was pared by 0 bases and J by 10 bases, with 15 bases between. CDR3 residues: CASSQDSTGRGKLFF. The DNA of the CDR3 is TGTGCCAGCAGCCAAGATAGTACAGGGCGAGGAAAACTGTTTTTT.

This clone was recorded once. The V gene is TRBV27, the J gene TRBJ2-2; TRBD1 matches 7 bases. Germline trimming cut 8 bases from V and 4 bases from J; bases unmatched to any gene: 7. The CDR3 sequence is 14 residues long. Germline lookup yields CDR1 MNHEY and CDR2 SMNVEV (reference sequence). CDR3 bases: TGTGCCAGCGCCGGGACAGCGAGCACCGGGGAGCTGTTTTTT. Amino acids: CASAGTASTGELFF.

This clone was seen just once. This rearrangement joins TRBV2 to TRBJ2-2; no firm D call. Trimming removed 4 bases at V and 1 base at J, with 4 bases between. The germline gives CDR1 SNHLY, CDR2 FYNNEI. This CDR3 has 13 residues. The CDR3 DNA reads as TGTGCCAGCAGTGGACAGAACACCGGGGAGCTGTTTTTT. Its protein is CASSGQNTGELFF.

This chain links TRBV5-4 with TRBJ1-1; D might be TRBD1 (5 bases). Deletions cut 4 bases from V and 5 bases from J, with 9 bases between. Germline V CDR1 and CDR2: SGHNT, YYREEE (reference sequence). The length of the CDR3 is 12 residues. The CDR3 loop is CASSTGRTEAFF. Written as DNA, the CDR3 is TGTGCCAGCAGCACAGGCCGGACTGAAGCTTTCTTT. The whole variable domain, filled in from reference TRBV5-4 and TRBJ1-1, reads ETGVTQSPTHLIKTRGQQVTLRCSSQSGHNTVSWYQQALGQGPQFIFQYYREEENGRGNFPPRFSGLQFPNYSSELNVNALELDDSALYLCASSTGRTEAFFGQGTRLTVV.

V usage is TRBV18 and J usage is TRBJ1-1; a weak D match, TRBD1 (5 bases). The CDR3 has 16 residues. Per germline, CDR1 KGHSH and CDR2 LQKENI. V lost 1 base and J 0 bases, leaving 12 bases between the germline ends. Here the CDR3 DNA reads TGTGCCAGCTCACCACTTACAGGCTCATTGAACACTGAAGCTTTCTTT. Translation gives CASSPLTGSLNTEAFF.

This clone was observed a few times. CDR3 DNA: TGTGCCAGAAAACCCGAGACAGAGAAATCCTACGAGCAGTACTTC. Amino acid sequence: CARKPETEKSYEQYF. This chain uses TRBV5-3 with TRBJ2-7, with D possibly matching TRBD1 (5 bases). TRBV5-3 is recorded as an ORF, its role being uncertain. Trimming took off 6 bases at V and 1 base at J, with 17 bases between the two ends. CDR3 length equals 15 residues.

J is TRBJ2-1 and V is TRBV18, with TRBD2 identical over 7 bases. The CDR3 runs 17 residues. Germline V gene sequence: CDR1 KGHSH, CDR2 LQKENI. The V segment lost 2 bases and the J segment 4 bases; nucleotides outside the gene matches: 11. CDR3: CASSPSSGRGNYNEQFF. In DNA form, the CDR3 reads TGTGCCAGCTCACCATCCTCGGGGCGGGGGAATTACAATGAGCAGTTCTTC.

This chain connects TRBV29-1 to TRBJ1-2; D gene uncertain. The CDR3 totals 13 residues. Trimming stripped 4 bases from V and 0 bases from J, with 9 bases between. Germline V gene lookup returns CDR1 SQVTM and CDR2 ANQGSEA. The CDR3 spells CSVVRLSNYGYTF. CDR3 in DNA: TGCAGCGTTGTCAGGTTATCTAACTATGGCTACACCTTC.

CDR3 DNA sequence: TGCGCCAGCAGTGAGCTTAGGGGGCGAGGGGAGCAGTTCTTC. Translation: CASSELRGRGEQFF. This chain uses TRBV10-1 with TRBJ2-1; 7 bases fit TRBD1. The germline CDR1 and CDR2 sequences are WNHNN and SYGVQD (reference sequence). V trimming: 2 bases; J trimming: 10 bases; junction bases outside the gene matches: 8. The CDR3 has 14 amino acids.

The gene calls are TRBV4-2 and TRBJ2-1, with a weak D call TRBD2 (6 bases). With 4 bases removed from V and 1 base from J, the gap between germline ends came to 17 bases. This CDR3 has 17 amino acids. Germline lookup yields CDR1 LGHNA and CDR2 YNFKEQ. CDR3 bases: TGTGCCAGCAGCCGGGGAAACCTTCGGGGGTCCTACAATGAGCAGTTCTTC. It specifies CASSRGNLRGSYNEQFF.

This chain links TRBV6-4 with TRBJ1-4; TRBD1 aligns across 7 bases. The CDR3 length is 18 residues. CDR1 is MRHNA, CDR2 SNTAGT, per germline. The V gene end was trimmed by 2 bases and the J gene end by 0 bases; junction bases not matched to a gene: 9. For the CDR3, the DNA is TGTGCCAGCAGTGACGATCGGGACAGTGTTGCAACTAATGAAAAACTGTTTTTT. Amino acids: CASSDDRDSVATNEKLFF.

The V gene is TRBV3-1 (or the pseudogene TRBV3-2), the J gene TRBJ1-2; 7 bases align to TRBD1. This CDR3 contains 13 residues. The germline gives CDR1 LGHDT, CDR2 YNNKEL (reference sequence). V trimming: 4 bases; J trimming: 7 bases; junction bases outside the gene matches: 6. The CDR3 sequence is CASSRNRGGGYTF. The CDR3 coding sequence is TGTGCCAGCAGCCGGAACAGGGGAGGTGGCTACACCTTC.

This clone has just one count. The chain joins TRBV6-1 to TRBJ1-5, with D hard to call. Deletions cut 2 bases from V and 0 bases from J, with 11 bases between. The length of the CDR3 is 16 residues. In germline, CDR1 is MNHNS, CDR2 SASEGT. CDR3 amino acids: CASSERGGTSNQPQHF. DNA for the CDR3: TGTGCCAGCAGTGAACGAGGAGGCACTAGCAATCAGCCCCAGCATTTT.

The chain recombines TRBV5-1 with TRBJ1-2; no firm D call. CDR3 length equals 14 residues. The V gene's germline CDR1 is SGHRS and CDR2 YFSETQ. V was trimmed by 0 bases and J by 5 bases, leaving 11 bases between them. The CDR3 is CASSLGSLAYGYTF. Here the CDR3 DNA reads TGCGCCAGCAGCTTGGGTTCGTTAGCTTATGGCTACACCTTC.

The chain is built from TRBV6-5 and TRBJ2-3, with a tentative D call TRBD2 (6 bases). The V end lost 5 bases, the J end lost 6 bases, and 9 bases lay between the germline ends. The CDR3 is made up of 12 amino acids. CDR1 and CDR2 (germline): MNHEY, SVGAGI. The CDR3 region has the DNA TGTGCCAGCAGTCTTCGGGGGGATACGCAGTATTTT. Its translation is CASSLRGDTQYF.

The chain has TRBV2 and TRBJ1-6; TRBD1 aligns across 11 bases. Trimming cost V 5 bases and J 6 bases; bases outside gene matches: 6. Germline V gene sequence: CDR1 SNHLY, CDR2 FYNNEI. This CDR3 has 16 amino acids. The chain's CDR3 is CASSQDRGRLNSPLHF. Written as DNA, the CDR3 is TGTGCCAGCAGTCAGGACAGGGGGCGACTTAATTCACCCCTCCACTTT.

DNA of the CDR3: TGTGCCAGTAGTTCCAGGACAGGGAAGGGCTACACCTTC. Residues: CASSSRTGKGYTF. V usage is TRBV19 and J usage is TRBJ1-2, with 8 bases fitting TRBD1. V was pared by 5 bases and J by 8 bases, with 7 bases of the junction left unmatched. CDR1 is LNHDA and CDR2 is SQIVND in the germline V gene (reference sequence). The CDR3 is 13 residues long.